The 20 T cell receptor beta chains presented below share a single source sample, sequenced in a study of CD8+ T cells in alopecia areata. cDNA prepared by RNA extraction and subsequent reverse transcription served as the template for sequencing. The assay was immunoSEQ multiplex PCR, and TCRdb's table has in-frame clones only and misses some. The table has approximately 210,000 clones, about 60% seen once. Regarding treatment: oral pan-JAK inhibitor, 5-10 mg twice daily. The sample consisted of CD4+ T cells sorted from blood, taken at week 4, from a patient treated with tofacitinib. All receptors derive from a human donor with alopecia areata.

This clone was counted between two and nine times. V gene TRBV29-1 combines with J gene TRBJ1-1; TRBD1 matches 7 bases. V trimming: 3 bases; J trimming: 5 bases; junction bases outside the gene matches: 9. The length of the CDR3 is 14 residues. CDR1 SQVTM and CDR2 ANQGSEA come from the germline V gene. Written as DNA, the CDR3 is TGCAGCGTTGAGAATGAGGGGGCGCGGACTGAAGCTTTCTTT. Its translation: CSVENEGARTEAFF.

This clone was observed a few times. The rearrangement joins TRBV9 to TRBJ2-1; TRBD2 agrees at 9 bases. The CDR3 is made up of 17 amino acids. The V gene end was trimmed by 3 bases and the J gene end by 8 bases; junction bases not matched to a gene: 15. Germline V gene lookup returns CDR1 SGDLS and CDR2 YYNGEE. The CDR3 nucleotides are TGTGCCAGCAGCGCGTCCCCGCGGGGGGGCAATCGGGATGAGCAGTTCTTC. Amino acids: CASSASPRGGNRDEQFF.

This rearrangement joins TRBV29-1 to TRBJ1-3; TRBD1 is a possible D gene (6 bases). The CDR3 runs 14 residues. Germline V gives CDR1 SQVTM, CDR2 ANQGSEA. With 7 bases removed from V and 7 bases from J, the gap between germline ends came to 20 bases. The DNA of the CDR3 is TGCAGCGCTGTGGTACAGGGAGTAAGGAACACCATATATTTT. Its protein product is CSAVVQGVRNTIYF. Full variable domain (outside the CDR3, taken from reference TRBV29-1 and TRBJ1-3): SAVISQKPSRDICQRGTSLTIQCQVDSQVTMMFWYRQQPGQSLTLIATANQGSEATYESGFVIDKFPISRPNLTFSTLTVSNMSPEDSSIYLCSAVVQGVRNTIYFGEGSWLTVV.

This clone was counted a few times. The chain has TRBV7-2 and TRBJ2-5; no reliable D call. CDR1 is SGHTA, CDR2 FQGNSA, per germline. Between the trimmed V and J ends, which lost 7 bases and 5 bases, there was a span of 17 bases. The CDR3 loop spans 14 amino acids. The CDR3 sequence is CASTVPVFGETQYF. DNA for the CDR3: TGTGCCAGCACAGTTCCGGTTTTCGGCGAGACCCAGTACTTC.

V is TRBV5-4 and J is TRBJ2-5; TRBD2 matches 7 bases. The CDR3 length is 15 residues. The germline gives CDR1 SGHNT, CDR2 YYREEE (reference sequence). J was trimmed by 2 bases and V by 5 bases; bases with no gene match: 9. Written as DNA, the CDR3 is TGTGCCAGCAGTCGAACCCGGGGGGATCAAGAGACCCAGTACTTC. Its protein is CASSRTRGDQETQYF.

This clone was observed a few times. The CDR3 region is CASKLAGGPQETQYF. CDR3 sequence (DNA): TGTGCCAGCAAGCTAGCGGGGGGCCCACAAGAGACCCAGTACTTC. V gene TRBV2 combines with J gene TRBJ2-5, with 11 bases lining up with TRBD2. Germline V gene data show CDR1 as SNHLY and CDR2 as FYNNEI. J was trimmed by 2 bases and V by 7 bases; bases with no gene match: 6. The CDR3 is 15 residues long.

The V call is TRBV27, the J call TRBJ2-1; 7 nucleotides agree with TRBD1. V gave up 6 bases and J gave up 2 bases; unmatched junction bases: 13. The length of the CDR3 is 17 residues. Germline V gene lookup returns CDR1 MNHEY and CDR2 SMNVEV (reference sequence). CDR3 DNA sequence: TGTGCCAGCAGCGAAGGGACAGCAATCACGCCCTACAATGAGCAGTTCTTC. It translates to CASSEGTAITPYNEQFF.

This clone came up a few times. This rearrangement joins TRBV4-1 to TRBJ1-6; a possible D gene is TRBD1 (5 bases). The V end was cut by 2 bases, the J end by 15 bases, with 20 bases between. The CDR3 covers 15 residues. The V gene's germline CDR1 is MGHRA and CDR2 YSYEKL. CDR3 coding DNA: TGCGCCAGCAGCCAAAGATCAGGGCCTGATCGTCACCTCCACTTT. As protein: CASSQRSGPDRHLHF.

The chain links TRBV5-1 to TRBJ2-7, with D hard to call. The V end was cut by 3 bases, the J end by 2 bases, with 6 bases between. Germline CDR1 is SGHRS and CDR2 is YFSETQ. There are 12 residues in the CDR3. The CDR3 loop is CASSSETYEQYF. The CDR3 nucleotides read TGCGCCAGCAGCTCAGAAACCTACGAGCAGTACTTC. Complete variable domain (other parts from reference TRBV5-1 and TRBJ2-7): KAGVTQTPRYLIKTRGQQVTLSCSPISGHRSVSWYQQTPGQGLQFLFEYFSETQRNKGNFPGRFSGRQFSNSRSEMNVSTLELGDSALYLCASSSETYEQYFGPGTRLTVT.

The V gene is TRBV7-6, the J gene TRBJ2-3, with D possibly TRBD2 on 5 matching bases. CDR3 size: 13 residues. Trimming pared 6 bases from V and 5 bases from J, leaving 12 bases between. Germline values: CDR1 SGHVS, CDR2 FNYEAQ. Here the CDR3 DNA reads TGTGCCAGCAGTTCAAGAGGGAAAGATACGCAGTATTTT. It yields the protein CASSSRGKDTQYF.

The rearrangement uses TRBV6-6 and TRBJ2-7; TRBD2 is a possible D gene (5 bases). The germline V gene has CDR1 MNHNY and CDR2 SVGAGI (reference sequence). The CDR3 is 15 amino acids. V lost 8 bases and J lost 3, with 20 bases in between. CDR3 coding DNA: TGTGCCAGCCGTGGCGGAGGTTCCACCATCTACGAGCAGTACTTC. Translating it yields CASRGGGSTIYEQYF.

The chain links TRBV27 to TRBJ1-6; no firm D call. The CDR3 has 17 residues. V gave up 7 bases and J gave up 0 bases, with 16 bases separating them. The germline V gene encodes CDR1 MNHEY and CDR2 SMNVEV (reference sequence). CDR3 bases: TGTGCCAGCAAGGGAACGGCGATGAGCTCCTATAATTCACCCCTCCACTTT. This codes for CASKGTAMSSYNSPLHF.

This chain's CDR3 is CASSQPTGTKHF. For the CDR3, the DNA is TGCGCCAGCAGCCAACCCACAGGGACGAAGCATTTT. The rearrangement joins TRBV4-1 to TRBJ1-5, with D possibly TRBD1 on 6 matching bases. CDR1 and CDR2 (germline): MGHRA, YSYEKL. V was clipped by 2 bases and J by 14 bases, with 13 bases between them. This CDR3 has 12 amino acids.

A few counts support this clone. The rearrangement links TRBV29-1 to TRBJ2-3; 9 nucleotides match TRBD2. V lost 7 bases and J lost 1; bases outside the gene matches: 9. CDR3 length: 15 amino acids. CDR1 is SQVTM, CDR2 ANQGSEA, per germline. CDR3 nucleotides: TGCAGCGATCGCCGCGGGGGGGCCGGCACAGATACGCAGTATTTT. Its protein is CSDRRGGAGTDTQYF.

This clone was detected once. The J gene is TRBJ2-3, the V gene TRBV5-1, with 9 bases identical to TRBD1. The CDR3 sequence is 16 residues long. In germline, CDR1 is SGHRS, CDR2 YFSETQ. V gave up 3 bases and J gave up 0 bases; unmatched junction bases: 5. This CDR3 reads CASSSGTGMSTDTQYF. The DNA for the CDR3 is TGCGCCAGCAGCTCCGGGACAGGGATGAGCACAGATACGCAGTATTTT.

V usage is TRBV29-1 and J usage is TRBJ2-4; TRBD2 agrees at 13 bases. The CDR3 is made up of 17 amino acids. The trim removed 4 bases at V and 3 bases at J, leaving 9 bases unmatched. The V gene's germline CDR1 is SQVTM and CDR2 ANQGSEA. This chain's CDR3 is CSVGTSGGAAGKNIQYF. The DNA of the CDR3 is TGCAGCGTTGGAACTAGCGGGGGGGCCGCGGGCAAAAACATTCAGTACTTC.

The V call is TRBV12-5, the J call TRBJ2-5, with 8 bases lining up with TRBD2. The germline gives CDR1 LGHNT, CDR2 FRNRAP. J was trimmed by 5 bases and V by 7 bases; bases with no gene match: 6. This CDR3 is built from 13 residues. The CDR3 bases are TGTGCTAGTGCCCCACTAGCGGACGAGACCCAGTACTTC. This translates into CASAPLADETQYF.

J is TRBJ2-5 and V is TRBV29-1, with 8 bases identical to TRBD1. Looked up from germline, CDR1 is SQVTM and CDR2 is ANQGSEA. The CDR3 loop spans 15 amino acids. With V trimmed by 5 bases and J by 7 bases, 15 bases remained unmatched. The CDR3 DNA reads TGCAGCGTTCAAAAAGAAGGACAGGGCCTACGGACCCAGTACTTC. Protein sequence: CSVQKEGQGLRTQYF.

This rearrangement joins TRBV12-5 to TRBJ2-1; unclear D gene. V shed 6 bases and J shed 0 bases, with 6 bases lying between them. The CDR3 is 13 amino acids. Germline-derived CDR1 and CDR2 are LGHNT and FRNRAP. The CDR3 spells CASGPNSYNEQFF. The CDR3 DNA is TGTGCTAGTGGCCCCAACTCCTACAATGAGCAGTTCTTC.

The CDR3 nucleotides are TGTGCCTGCCTAAGGGAGACCCAGTACTTC. Translated: CACLRETQYF. The chain links TRBV30 to TRBJ2-5; D unclear. The CDR3 runs 10 residues. Trimming removed 6 bases at V and 5 bases at J, with 7 bases between. CDR1 GTSNPN and CDR2 SVGIG come from the germline V gene (reference sequence).